The clone carrying this T cell receptor (beta chain) was counted many times. The CDR3 regions of TCR beta were amplified from RNA transcripts. The HTBI primer set drove a first-round RT-PCR of the TCR CDR3. One entry per CDR3 protein results from TCRdb running MiXCR on the multiplex PCR reads. This sample has more than 350,000 distinct CDR3 sequences; around 15% occur once, and the top ten carry about 20%. The source of the sample is a study of T cells in Graves' hyperthyroidism and ophthalmopathy. Uncontrolled infection, other autoimmune disease, pregnancy or lactation barred patients from enrollment. Germline V gives CDR1 SGHAT, CDR2 FQNNGV. This CDR3 has 14 residues. Trimming pared 3 bases from V and 8 bases from J, leaving 14 bases between.

The material sequenced was blood. This TCR was sampled from a woman in her 30s with Graves' ophthalmopathy. The J gene is TRBJ2-1, the V gene TRBV11-2, with D possibly TRBD2 on 5 matching bases. The CDR3, as DNA: TGTGCCAGCAGCTTGCGTCGCGGGTACGATGAGCAGTTCTTC. Amino acids: CASSLRRGYDEQFF.